This TCR beta chain was documented in a study of CD8+CD57+ T cells in acquired aplastic anemia. Across the study: Average DNA yield from sorted CD4+ and CD8+ cells was around 3 ug.

Researchers used genomic DNA as the template to profile TCR beta VDJ and CDR3. TCRdb processed the reads anew with MiXCR; each CDR3 protein has one entry. The table lists 160,000 or so distinct CDR3 sequences, over 70% of them singletons. Patients picked for sequencing had shown CD8+CD57+ cell expansion detected by flow cytometry. The CDR3 extends over 13 amino acids. The V end was cut by 6 bases, the J end by 3 bases, with 9 bases between. Germline V lookup: CDR1 LNHDA, CDR2 SQIVND (reference sequence). Sequencing was done on a sample of sorted CD4+, CD8+, or CD8+CD57+ T cells (not recorded which) from PBMCs. The V and J genes are TRBV19 and TRBJ2-1; D is possibly TRBD1 (5 bases). The sequence came from a human donor with aplastic anemia. The DNA for the CDR3 is TGTGCCAGTAGCCAGGGTTTCTACAATGAGCAGTTCTTC. As protein: CASSQGFYNEQFF.